One and the same sample provided the 14 T cell receptor beta chains below, sequenced in a study of blood T cell repertoires in COVID-19. Measured with immunoSEQ multiplex PCR; TCRdb has only the in-frame clones, and not every one. The data hold 200,000 to 250,000 clones, with around 80% observed a single time. The sample consisted of peripheral blood. The receptors were sampled from a woman under 40 with COVID-19, enrolled during active disease.

V gene TRBV6-5 combines with J gene TRBJ1-1, with D perhaps matching TRBD1 (6 bases). V was trimmed by 2 bases and J by 5 bases, leaving 15 bases between them. Germline CDR1 and CDR2: MNHEY and SVGAGI. The CDR3 sequence is 15 residues long. For the CDR3, the DNA is TGTGCCAGCAGTTACCCAGGACAGCGAAGGACTGAAGCTTTCTTT. Its translation is CASSYPGQRRTEAFF.

J is TRBJ2-5 and V is TRBV11-2; TRBD1 aligns across 7 bases. Germline CDR1 SGHAT, CDR2 FQNNGV. The CDR3 spans 14 residues. The junction had 7 bases not matched to a gene; V was cut back by 5 bases and J by 4 bases. CDR3 sequence: CASSPGTARETQYF. The CDR3 DNA is TGTGCCAGCAGCCCAGGGACAGCCCGAGAGACCCAGTACTTC.

This rearrangement joins TRBV4-1 to TRBJ2-1; 8 bases are shared with TRBD1. CDR3 length: 14 residues. The V and J ends lost 1 base and 12 bases, in that order; junction bases with no gene match: 8. Germline V gene sequence: CDR1 MGHRA, CDR2 YSYEKL. The CDR3 nucleotides read TGCGCCAGCAGCCAAGGGACAGGGAGGAACGGGCAGTTCTTC. This translates into CASSQGTGRNGQFF.

The chain combines TRBV6-2 or TRBV6-3 with TRBJ2-1, with D perhaps TRBD1 (5 bases). Trimming left V 6 bases short and J 9 bases short, with 9 bases between. Germline CDR1 and CDR2: MNHEY and SVGEGT. The CDR3 extends over 11 amino acids. CDR3 sequence reads: CASSPRGEQFF. CDR3 nucleotides: TGTGCCAGCAGCCCAAGGGGTGAGCAGTTCTTC.

The chain uses TRBV6-2 or TRBV6-3 and TRBJ2-1, with 7 bases identical to TRBD2. Germline values: CDR1 MNHEY, CDR2 SVGEGT. This CDR3 is built from 16 residues. V gave up 2 bases and J gave up 8 bases; unmatched junction bases: 12. As DNA, the CDR3 is TGTGCCAGCAGTTACGGCGGGGGACGTCTAGTTTATGAGCAGTTCTTC. Translation gives CASSYGGGRLVYEQFF.

V and J are TRBV19 and TRBJ2-5; 7 bases are a match to TRBD2. Germline CDR1 LNHDA, CDR2 SQIVND (reference sequence). The junction had 7 bases not matched to a gene; V was cut back by 3 bases and J by 3 bases. This CDR3 has 15 residues. CDR3 sequence (DNA): TGTGCCAGTAGTATTCTTGGCGCGGGAGAAGAGACCCAGTACTTC. It translates to CASSILGAGEETQYF.

The chain uses TRBV4-1 and TRBJ1-5; the D is unclear. CDR3 length equals 14 residues. Germline loops: CDR1 MGHRA, CDR2 YSYEKL. V was trimmed by 0 bases and J by 0 bases, leaving 3 bases between them. The CDR3 loop is CASSQDSSNQPQHF. In DNA, the CDR3 is TGCGCCAGCAGCCAAGATAGTAGCAATCAGCCCCAGCATTTT.

CDR3: CATSRDRGRNQPQHF. CDR3 in DNA: TGTGCCACCAGCAGAGACAGGGGGCGCAATCAGCCCCAGCATTTT. The chain carries TRBV15 and TRBJ1-5, with TRBD1 matching over 8 bases. Germline loops: CDR1 LNHNV, CDR2 YYDKDF (reference sequence). V lost 0 bases and J lost 2; bases outside the gene matches: 0. This CDR3 contains 15 residues.

V and J are TRBV2 and TRBJ2-5; TRBD1 is a possible D gene (6 bases). Germline CDR1 SNHLY, CDR2 FYNNEI. Deletions cut 6 bases from V and 2 bases from J, with 10 bases between. This CDR3 region has 13 residues. The CDR3 region has the DNA TGTGCCAGCAGCTCCCAGGGGCAAGAGACCCAGTACTTC. Translated, it gives CASSSQGQETQYF. The full variable domain, its missing parts supplied by reference TRBV2 and TRBJ2-5, is EPEVTQTPSHQVTQMGQEVILRCVPISNHLYFYWYRQILGQKVEFLVSFYNNEISEKSEIFDDQFSVERPDGSNFTLKIRSTKLEDSAMYFCASSSQGQETQYFGPGTRLLVL.

This chain links TRBV6-6 with TRBJ2-3; no clear D. V dropped 8 bases and J dropped 0 bases, with 6 bases sitting between them. This CDR3 is built from 12 residues. Germline V gene lookup returns CDR1 MNHNY and CDR2 SVGAGI (reference sequence). In DNA, the CDR3 is TGTGCCAGCTCTAGAAGCACAGATACGCAGTATTTT. Protein: CASSRSTDTQYF.

CDR3 amino acids: CASSQTRNTIYF. The CDR3 DNA reads as TGTGCCAGCAGCCAGACTCGAAACACCATATATTTT. This rearrangement joins TRBV6-5 to TRBJ1-3; D not certain. This CDR3 is 12 amino acids long. The V end was cut by 6 bases, the J end by 5 bases, with 8 bases between. Germline V gene data show CDR1 as MNHEY and CDR2 as SVGAGI.

The chain combines TRBV28 with TRBJ1-5, with unresolved D. Germline lookup yields CDR1 MDHEN and CDR2 SYDVKM. This CDR3 has 18 amino acids. Trimming stripped 5 bases from V and 4 bases from J, with 24 bases between. CDR3 coding DNA: TGTGCCAGCAGTCCCCCAAGGTCGGGCAGACTACTAAATCAGCCCCAGCATTTT. This gives the protein CASSPPRSGRLLNQPQHF.

The chain has TRBV11-2 and TRBJ1-6; 12 positions match TRBD1. Looked up from germline, CDR1 is SGHAT and CDR2 is FQNNGV. This CDR3 spans 16 amino acids. V gave up 5 bases and J gave up 6 bases; unmatched junction bases: 5. The CDR3 DNA is TGTGCCAGCAGCCTAAGGGACAGGGGGCGTAATTCACCCCTCCACTTT. Translation gives CASSLRDRGRNSPLHF.

DNA of the CDR3: TGCGCCAGCAAGGCTCCCGGAAGCGCAGATACGCAGTATTTT. It yields the protein CASKAPGSADTQYF. The rearrangement joins TRBV5-1 to TRBJ2-3; D remains ambiguous. This CDR3 contains 14 residues. Per germline, CDR1 SGHRS and CDR2 YFSETQ. V lost 6 bases and J lost 4, with 15 bases in between.